A single sample gave rise to the 7 T cell receptor beta chains below, sequenced in a study of cytotoxic CD8 clonotypes in ibrutinib-treated CLL. Only in-frame clones appear in the TCRdb table, and some are missing; sequencing was by immunoSEQ multiplex PCR. The sample lists under 45,000 clones, about 70% occurring once. Material: PBMCs, obtained at disease progression, from a patient treated with ibrutinib. Every receptor here comes from a human donor with chronic lymphocytic leukemia.

In DNA, the CDR3 is TGTGCCAGCAGTCCTACAAAGCAGTACTTC. Its protein is CASSPTKQYF. This chain uses TRBV9 with TRBJ2-7, with D unclear. The germline CDR1 and CDR2 sequences are SGDLS and YYNGEE. The CDR3 is made up of 10 amino acids. The V end lost 5 bases, the J end lost 8 bases, and 8 bases lay between the germline ends.

The rearrangement links TRBV7-2 to TRBJ1-6; D is uncertain. The CDR3 covers 12 residues. CDR1 and CDR2 from the germline V gene are SGHTA and FQGNSA. Trimming left V 2 bases short and J 7 bases short, with 3 bases between. CDR3 sequence: CASSLSNSPLHF. DNA of the CDR3: TGTGCCAGCAGCTTATCCAATTCACCCCTCCACTTT.

V and J are TRBV4-3 and TRBJ2-4, with D maybe TRBD2 (6 bases). Trimming shortened V by 0 bases and J by 8 bases, and 17 bases separated the two germline ends. The CDR3 has 16 residues. CDR1 is LGHNA, CDR2 YSLEER, per germline. DNA for the CDR3: TGCGCCAGCAGCCAAGAGGGGGGAGTTCCATGGGACATTCAGTACTTC. Translation: CASSQEGGVPWDIQYF.

This clone was found once. The gene calls are TRBV7-3 and TRBJ2-1; TRBD2 matches at 13 bases. The CDR3 is 16 residues long. Germline V CDR1 and CDR2: SGHTA, FQGTGA. Trimming at V came to 5 bases and at J to 5 bases, leaving 6 bases not matched to a gene. The CDR3 sequence: CASSPGLAGVDNEQFF. The CDR3 nucleotides are TGTGCCAGCAGCCCAGGACTAGCGGGAGTAGACAATGAGCAGTTCTTC. Full variable domain (outside the CDR3, taken from reference TRBV7-3 and TRBJ2-1): GAGVSQTPSNKVTEKGKYVELRCDPISGHTALYWYRQSLGQGPEFLIYFQGTGAADDSGLPNDRFFAVRPEGSVSTLKIQRTERGDSAVYLCASSPGLAGVDNEQFFGPGTRLTVL.

This chain joins TRBV2 and TRBJ2-1, with 8 bases that match TRBD1. Germline lookup yields CDR1 SNHLY and CDR2 FYNNEI. The ends lost 7 bases at V and 0 bases at J; junction bases unmatched: 5. CDR3 length: 15 amino acids. In nucleotides, the CDR3 is TGTGCCAGCACCAAGACAGGGGTCTCCTACAATGAGCAGTTCTTC. The encoded protein is CASTKTGVSYNEQFF.

The chain employs TRBV5-1 and TRBJ2-2, with D tentatively TRBD1 or TRBD2 (5 bases each). In germline, CDR1 is SGHRS, CDR2 YFSETQ. V was shortened by 0 bases and J by 4 bases, with 10 bases between the two germline ends. This CDR3 has 15 residues. CDR3 nucleotide sequence: TGCGCCAGCAGCTTGGAATGGGACGGCACCGGGGAGCTGTTTTTT. This translates into CASSLEWDGTGELFF.

This clone was seen only once. V gene TRBV28 combines with J gene TRBJ1-1; the D gene is possibly TRBD1 (6 bases). The CDR3 sequence is 14 residues long. V lost 5 bases and J lost 1, with 11 bases in between. Germline values: CDR1 MDHEN, CDR2 SYDVKM. This CDR3 is CASSEGGRNTEAFF. DNA of the CDR3: TGTGCCAGCAGTGAGGGGGGCAGGAACACTGAAGCTTTCTTT. The variable domain in full, with the rest retrieved from reference TRBV28 and TRBJ1-1, is DVKVTQSSRYLVKRTGEKVFLECVQDMDHENMFWYRQDPGLGLRLIYFSYDVKMKEKGDIPEGYSVSREKKERFSLILESASTNQTSMYLCASSEGGRNTEAFFGQGTRLTVV.